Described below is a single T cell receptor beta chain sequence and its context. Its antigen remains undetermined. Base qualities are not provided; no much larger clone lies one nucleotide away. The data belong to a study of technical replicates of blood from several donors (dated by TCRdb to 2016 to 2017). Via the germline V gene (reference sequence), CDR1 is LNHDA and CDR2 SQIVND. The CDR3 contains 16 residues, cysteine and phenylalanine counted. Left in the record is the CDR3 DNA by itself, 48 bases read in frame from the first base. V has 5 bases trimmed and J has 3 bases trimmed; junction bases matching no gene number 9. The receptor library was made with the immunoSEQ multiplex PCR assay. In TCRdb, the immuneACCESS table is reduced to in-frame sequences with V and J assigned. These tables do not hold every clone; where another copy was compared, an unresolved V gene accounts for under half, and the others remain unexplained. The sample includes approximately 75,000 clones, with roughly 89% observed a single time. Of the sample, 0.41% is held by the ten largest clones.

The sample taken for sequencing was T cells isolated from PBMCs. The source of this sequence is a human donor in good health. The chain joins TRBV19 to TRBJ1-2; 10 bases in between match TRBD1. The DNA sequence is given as TGTGCCAGTAGTGACTGGACAGGGGGTCAGGACTATGGCTACACCTTC. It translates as CASSDWTGGQDYGYTF.